What follows are 13 T cell receptor beta chains derived from one specimen sequenced in a study of OX40 agonist ivuxolimab in advanced cancers. Sequencing was performed with immunoSEQ multiplex PCR; in TCRdb, only in-frame clones are kept and a portion is missing. This table has under 65,000 clones, around 87% appearing once. This specimen consisted of CD4+ or CD8+ T cells sorted from blood, obtained in a trial of the OX40 agonist ivuxolimab. These TCRs come from an adult with an advanced solid tumor such as melanoma, head and neck, liver or kidney cancer.

This clone was recorded only once. The rearrangement joins TRBV5-4 to TRBJ1-2; D is possibly TRBD1 (5 bases). The CDR3 sequence is 13 residues long. V was shortened by 4 bases and J by 5 bases, with 12 bases between the two germline ends. Germline assignment: CDR1 SGHNT and CDR2 YYREEE (reference sequence). CDR3 nucleotides: TGTGCCAGCAGCCGTGACAGTAGTTATGGCTACACCTTC. Translated: CASSRDSSYGYTF.

The chain is built from TRBV10-3 and TRBJ1-3; unclear D gene. Germline V CDR1 and CDR2: ENHRY, SYGVKD. Trimming removed 2 bases from V and 1 base from J, with 12 bases in between. The CDR3 contains 16 residues. This chain's CDR3 is CAISEPGAGSGNTIYF. The DNA of the CDR3 is TGTGCCATCAGTGAGCCGGGCGCGGGGTCTGGAAACACCATATATTTT.

This chain joins TRBV10-3 and TRBJ2-2; D could derive from TRBD1 or TRBD2 (5 bases each). The CDR3 runs 15 residues. Germline CDR1 is ENHRY and CDR2 is SYGVKD. V was clipped by 2 bases and J by 6 bases, with 13 bases between them. CDR3 residues: CAISERGRGAGELFF. The CDR3 DNA reads TGTGCCATCAGTGAGAGGGGCCGAGGGGCCGGGGAGCTGTTTTTT.

This chain connects TRBV7-2 to TRBJ2-6; TRBD2 might be the D (6 bases). In germline, CDR1 is SGHTA, CDR2 FQGNSA. This CDR3 spans 17 amino acids. V lost 5 bases, J lost 1 base, and 15 bases lay in between. The CDR3, as DNA: TGTGCCAGCAGCCCCCGCCCCGGGAGTTCTGGGGCCAACGTCCTGACTTTC. Its translation is CASSPRPGSSGANVLTF.

This clone came up a few times. This chain connects TRBV28 to TRBJ2-5; no firm D call. Between the trimmed V and J ends, which lost 4 bases and 4 bases, there was a span of 19 bases. Per germline, CDR1 MDHEN and CDR2 SYDVKM. The CDR3 is made up of 16 amino acids. CDR3 sequence (DNA): TGTGCCAGCAGTTCACTTTATCTGAGACGGAGAGAGACCCAGTACTTC. It codes for CASSSLYLRRRETQYF. The complete variable domain, with remaining parts taken from reference TRBV28 and TRBJ2-5, reads DVKVTQSSRYLVKRTGEKVFLECVQDMDHENMFWYRQDPGLGLRLIYFSYDVKMKEKGDIPEGYSVSREKKERFSLILESASTNQTSMYLCASSSLYLRRRETQYFGPGTRLLVL.

This chain uses TRBV11-2 with TRBJ1-4; no firm D call. This CDR3 spans 15 amino acids. V lost 2 bases and J 7 bases, leaving 14 bases between the germline ends. Looked up from germline, CDR1 is SGHAT and CDR2 is FQNNGV. The CDR3 DNA sequence: TGTGCCAGCAGCTTAATGCAAGGGCTCGGTGAAAAACTGTTTTTT. It codes for CASSLMQGLGEKLFF.

The chain joins TRBV29-1 to TRBJ1-2; perhaps TRBD1 as D (6 bases). Germline V CDR1 and CDR2: SQVTM, ANQGSEA. This CDR3 is built from 13 residues. CDR3 residues: CSVKGGGAYGYTF. In DNA form, the CDR3 reads TGCAGTGTGAAGGGTGGGGGCGCCTATGGCTACACCTTC.

The chain couples TRBV11-3 to TRBJ2-1, with 9 bases lining up with TRBD1. CDR1 is SGHNT, CDR2 YENEEA, per germline. The V segment lost 5 bases and the J segment 9 bases; nucleotides outside the gene matches: 11. The CDR3 loop spans 15 amino acids. DNA for the CDR3: TGTGCCAGCAGCCCCGGGACAGGGAATTCTCGTGAGCAGTTCTTC. It is translated as CASSPGTGNSREQFF.

This clone was detected only a few times. The chain has TRBV12-5 and TRBJ2-3; TRBD2 matches at 12 bases. With 4 bases clipped from V and 5 bases from J, the junction kept 4 bases outside the gene matches. CDR3 length: 15 residues. CDR1 LGHNT and CDR2 FRNRAP come from the germline V gene. This CDR3 reads CASGSPGLAGDTQYF. Here the CDR3 DNA reads TGTGCTAGTGGTTCCCCGGGACTAGCGGGAGATACGCAGTATTTT.

The J gene is TRBJ1-1, the V gene TRBV6-6, with no clear D. The germline V gene has CDR1 MNHNY and CDR2 SVGAGI (reference sequence). The CDR3 is made up of 15 amino acids. The ends were cut back, 5 bases at V and 0 bases at J, with 13 bases in the middle. DNA of the CDR3: TGTGCCAGCAGTACTAGCTTCACGATGAACACTGAAGCTTTCTTT. It yields the protein CASSTSFTMNTEAFF.

The CDR3 reads CASSLARYEQYF. CDR3 DNA: TGTGCCAGCAGCTTAGCACGCTACGAGCAGTACTTC. The chain carries TRBV7-2 and TRBJ2-7; D is ambiguous. This CDR3 contains 12 residues. V was shortened by 0 bases and J by 3 bases, with 3 bases between the two germline ends. Per germline, CDR1 SGHTA and CDR2 FQGNSA.

The chain has TRBV4-1 and TRBJ1-4; no clear D gene. The CDR3 loop spans 17 amino acids. The V gene's germline CDR1 is MGHRA and CDR2 YSYEKL. The V end lost 0 bases, the J end lost 0 bases, and 11 bases lay between the germline ends. The CDR3 spells CASSQESSFSTNEKLFF. For the CDR3, the DNA is TGCGCCAGCAGCCAAGAATCTAGCTTTTCAACTAATGAAAAACTGTTTTTT.

This chain joins TRBV6-5 and TRBJ2-1; 12 bases are shared with TRBD1. There are 14 residues in the CDR3. V dropped 4 bases and J dropped 10; count of bases not matched to a gene: 5. CDR1 MNHEY and CDR2 SVGAGI come from the germline V gene. The CDR3 DNA sequence: TGTGCCAGCAGTTCCGGGACAGGGGGCTACGAGCAGTTCTTC. It specifies CASSSGTGGYEQFF.